The table lists the clone carrying this T cell receptor (beta chain) with a count of one. As yet, its antigen is unknown. Vbeta (60) and Jbeta (13) primers were used in the PCR. Repertoires were generated with immunoSEQ multiplex PCR, while TCRdb's copy carries only in-frame clones and drops some. The sample holds 150,000 to 200,000 clones, roughly 73% seen once. The entry originates in a study of cytomegalovirus exposure and HLA in healthy donors. Findings and caveats of the study: The classifier, whose performance was assessed in both the original and validation cohorts, reportedly diagnosed cytomegalovirus status with high specificity and sensitivity. Most CMV-associated TCR beta chains were later found to appear HLA-restricted. No immune exposure information besides CMV serostatus was available. TCR beta V- and J-gene trimming was later associated with a missense DCLRE1C variant.

The V segment lost 9 bases and the J segment 3 bases; nucleotides outside the gene matches: 11. CDR1 and CDR2 from the germline V gene are MNHNS and SASEGT. The CDR3 has 14 residues. The specimen sequenced was PBMCs. The chain links TRBV6-1 to TRBJ2-7; 7 bases are a match to TRBD1. This sequence was found in a woman aged 40 to 49 in good health and CMV-seropositive. For the CDR3, the DNA is TGTGCCAGTGAGGACAGGCGAACCATCTACGAGCAGTACTTC. Protein sequence: CASEDRRTIYEQYF.